These 15 T cell receptor beta chains were sequenced from one sample in a study of cytomegalovirus exposure and HLA in healthy donors. The study ran its PCR with 60 Vbeta and 13 Jbeta primers. Clones were read by immunoSEQ multiplex PCR, and TCRdb kept only the in-frame ones, dropping some. The sample lists approximately 97,000 clones; approximately 72% were seen once. Sequencing was performed on PBMCs. Receptors were obtained from a woman aged 40 to 50 in good health and CMV-seropositive.

The chain is built from TRBV5-6 and TRBJ1-6; 10 bases are a match to TRBD1. This CDR3 region has 14 residues. Germline CDR1 is SGHDT and CDR2 is YYEEEE. J lost 10 bases, V lost 5 bases, and 6 bases had no gene match. The CDR3 DNA reads as TGTGCCAGCAGATGGGACAGGGGAGACTCACCCCTCCACTTT. Its protein is CASRWDRGDSPLHF. The full variable domain, its missing parts supplied by reference TRBV5-6 and TRBJ1-6, is DAGVTQSPTHLIKTRGQQVTLRCSPKSGHDTVSWYQQALGQGPQFIFQYYEEEERQRGNFPDRFSGHQFPNYSSELNVNALLLGDSALYLCASRWDRGDSPLHFGNGTRLTVT.

This clone was picked up one time. The CDR3 sequence is CSVVGAGGGGETQYF. CDR3 DNA sequence: TGCAGCGTTGTGGGGGCAGGGGGCGGTGGGGAGACCCAGTACTTC. The rearrangement uses TRBV29-1 and TRBJ2-5; 8 bases line up with TRBD1. The CDR3 consists of 15 residues. Germline CDR1 and CDR2: SQVTM and ANQGSEA. V was clipped by 4 bases and J by 5 bases; unmatched bases: 12.

As regards this clone: At one end the junction does not follow the germline gene, possibly because of a read error. This chain uses TRBV7-9 with TRBJ1-4; no clear D. The CDR3 consists of 12 residues. Germline V gene sequence: CDR1 SEHNR, CDR2 FQNEAQ (reference sequence). The CDR3 nucleotides are TGTTCCAGCAGCCAGTATAATGAAAAACTGTTTTTT. Translation gives CSSSQYNEKLFF. Together with reference TRBV7-9 and TRBJ1-4, the CDR3 gives the full variable domain: DTGVSQNPRHKITKRGQNVTFRCDPISEHNRLYWYRQTLGQGPEFLTYFQNEAQLEKSRLLSDRFSAERPKGSFSTLEIQRTEQGDSAMYLCSSSQYNEKLFFGSGTQLSVL.

This chain joins TRBV14 and TRBJ1-6, with D perhaps TRBD1 (5 bases). The CDR3 covers 14 residues. The ends were cut back, 4 bases at V and 6 bases at J, with 10 bases in the middle. Looked up from germline, CDR1 is SGHDN and CDR2 is FVKESK. The CDR3 DNA follows: TGTGCCAGCAGCCTGATGGGGGGTAATTCACCCCTCCACTTT. This translates into CASSLMGGNSPLHF. Using reference TRBV14 and TRBJ1-6 for the parts outside the CDR3, the full variable domain is EAGVTQFPSHSVIEKGQTVTLRCDPISGHDNLYWYRRVMGKEIKFLLHFVKESKQDESGMPNNRFLAERTGGTYSTLKVQPAELEDSGVYFCASSLMGGNSPLHFGNGTRLTVT.

The J gene is TRBJ1-2, the V gene TRBV28; no definite D call. Trimming shortened V by 4 bases and J by 5 bases, and 8 bases separated the two germline ends. Germline V CDR1 and CDR2: MDHEN, SYDVKM. The CDR3 runs to 12 residues. CDR3 sequence reads: CASSSRLYGYTF. The CDR3 nucleotides are TGTGCCAGCAGTTCGCGGCTTTATGGCTACACCTTC.

Only a few counts were recorded for this clone. J is TRBJ2-7 and V is TRBV18, with TRBD2 identical over 7 bases. Germline-derived CDR1 and CDR2 are KGHSH and LQKENI. The ends lost 6 bases at V and 7 bases at J; junction bases unmatched: 9. The CDR3 length is 13 residues. The CDR3 reads CASSSGVAREQYF. The CDR3 bases are TGTGCCAGCTCGAGCGGGGTAGCTAGAGAGCAGTACTTC.

The chain is built from TRBV28 and TRBJ2-5; D perhaps matches TRBD1 (5 bases). Trimming shortened V by 7 bases and J by 4 bases, and 16 bases separated the two germline ends. CDR3 length: 14 residues. Germline assignment: CDR1 MDHEN and CDR2 SYDVKM. CDR3 region: CASNVREVRETQYF. The CDR3 DNA follows: TGTGCCAGCAACGTCAGGGAAGTGAGAGAGACCCAGTACTTC.

This rearrangement joins TRBV10-3 to TRBJ1-2; tentatively, D is TRBD1 (6 bases). This CDR3 spans 12 amino acids. Germline assignment: CDR1 ENHRY and CDR2 SYGVKD. Trimming left V 7 bases short and J 3 bases short, with 9 bases between. The DNA of the CDR3 is TGTGCCATCACTGGGGGCGACTATGGCTACACCTTC. Its translation is CAITGGDYGYTF.

The chain employs TRBV5-1 and TRBJ2-2; 11 positions agree with TRBD2. Germline loops: CDR1 SGHRS, CDR2 YFSETQ. The ends lost 7 bases at V and 6 bases at J; junction bases unmatched: 5. This CDR3 is built from 14 residues. The CDR3 sequence: CASQLAGVAGELFF. The DNA of the CDR3 is TGCGCCAGCCAACTAGCGGGAGTTGCCGGGGAGCTGTTTTTT.

The V gene is TRBV12-5, the J gene TRBJ2-1, with TRBD2 matching 12 bases. CDR3 length: 13 amino acids. V trimming: 6 bases; J trimming: 9 bases; junction bases outside the gene matches: 3. Germline V gene data show CDR1 as LGHNT and CDR2 as FRNRAP. CDR3 DNA: TGTGCTAGTGGACTAGCGGGAGGTTCTGAGCAGTTCTTC. Translated: CASGLAGGSEQFF.

This chain links TRBV6-5 with TRBJ2-1; no clear D. CDR3 length: 12 residues. Germline CDR1 and CDR2: MNHEY and SVGAGI. Deletions cut 4 bases from V and 8 bases from J, with 9 bases between. The CDR3 spells CASSSVADEQFF. The CDR3 DNA follows: TGTGCCAGCAGTTCAGTAGCCGATGAGCAGTTCTTC.

The rearrangement links TRBV6-6 to TRBJ2-7; D unresolved. Per germline, CDR1 MNHNY and CDR2 SVGAGI (reference sequence). This CDR3 is 14 amino acids long. The V end lost 5 bases, the J end lost 0 bases, and 11 bases lay between the germline ends. CDR3 protein: CASSDSSSSYEQYF. The CDR3 DNA follows: TGTGCCAGCAGTGATTCATCCAGCTCCTACGAGCAGTACTTC.

On this clone itself: This sample includes further DNA sequences coding for the same CDR3. The rearrangement joins TRBV9 to TRBJ1-1; 8 positions match TRBD1. J lost 4 bases, V lost 3 bases, and 2 bases had no gene match. Germline assignment: CDR1 SGDLS and CDR2 YYNGEE. The CDR3 runs to 13 residues. Here the CDR3 reads CASSATGATEAFF. CDR3 DNA sequence: TGTGCCAGCAGCGCGACAGGGGCCACTGAAGCTTTCTTT. The complete variable domain, with remaining parts taken from reference TRBV9 and TRBJ1-1, reads DSGVTQTPKHLITATGQRVTLRCSPRSGDLSVYWYQQSLDQGLQFLIQYYNGEERAKGNILERFSAQQFPDLHSELNLSSLELGDSALYFCASSATGATEAFFGQGTRLTVV.

This clone was found a few times. The rearrangement uses TRBV7-2 and TRBJ1-1, with 10 nucleotides matching TRBD1. Unmatched junction bases numbered 3, after V lost 5 bases and J lost 6 bases. Germline CDR1 SGHTA, CDR2 FQGNSA. The CDR3 loop spans 13 amino acids. The CDR3 sequence: CASSRQGAAEAFF. The DNA of the CDR3 is TGTGCCAGCAGCCGACAGGGGGCCGCTGAAGCTTTCTTT.

The genes are TRBV28 and TRBJ2-1, with TRBD2 matching over 9 bases. This CDR3 has 16 residues. Germline CDR1 reads MDHEN; CDR2 reads SYDVKM. V shed 4 bases and J 3 bases; nucleotides not matched to a gene: 7. The CDR3 loop is CASSSLAGAIYNEQFF. In DNA form, the CDR3 reads TGTGCCAGCAGTTCCTTAGCGGGAGCAATCTACAATGAGCAGTTCTTC.